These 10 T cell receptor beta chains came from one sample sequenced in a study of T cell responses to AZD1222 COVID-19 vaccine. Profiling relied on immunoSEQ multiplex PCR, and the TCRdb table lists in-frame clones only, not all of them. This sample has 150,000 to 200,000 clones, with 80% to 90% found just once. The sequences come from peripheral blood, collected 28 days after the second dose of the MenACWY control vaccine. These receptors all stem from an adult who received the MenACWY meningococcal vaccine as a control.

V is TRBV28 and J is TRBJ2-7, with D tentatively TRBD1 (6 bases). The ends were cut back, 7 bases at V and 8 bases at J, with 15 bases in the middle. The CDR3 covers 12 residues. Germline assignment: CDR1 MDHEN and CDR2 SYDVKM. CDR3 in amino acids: CASNTGTSQQYF. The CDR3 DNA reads TGTGCCAGCAATACAGGGACAAGTCAGCAGTACTTC.

The CDR3 is CASSPGALNYGYTF. CDR3 DNA: TGTGCCAGCTCACCGGGGGCTTTGAACTATGGCTACACCTTC. The chain combines TRBV18 with TRBJ1-2, with a weak D call TRBD1 (6 bases). Germline V CDR1 and CDR2: KGHSH, LQKENI. The CDR3 has 14 residues. V was shortened by 3 bases and J by 2 bases, with 10 bases between the two germline ends.

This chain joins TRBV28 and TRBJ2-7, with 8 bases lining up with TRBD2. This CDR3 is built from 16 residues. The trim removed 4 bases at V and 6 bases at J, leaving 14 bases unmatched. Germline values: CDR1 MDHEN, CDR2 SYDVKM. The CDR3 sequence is CASSSFGQGLVVEQYF. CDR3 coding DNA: TGTGCCAGCAGTTCCTTCGGTCAGGGACTAGTAGTCGAGCAGTACTTC.

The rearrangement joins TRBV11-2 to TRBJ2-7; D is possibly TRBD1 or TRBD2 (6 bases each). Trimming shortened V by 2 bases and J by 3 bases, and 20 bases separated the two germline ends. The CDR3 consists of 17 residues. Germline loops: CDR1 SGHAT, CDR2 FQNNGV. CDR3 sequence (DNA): TGTGCCAGCAGCTTAAAAGCTAGCGCCCAGGGGTTCTACGAGCAGTACTTC. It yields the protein CASSLKASAQGFYEQYF.

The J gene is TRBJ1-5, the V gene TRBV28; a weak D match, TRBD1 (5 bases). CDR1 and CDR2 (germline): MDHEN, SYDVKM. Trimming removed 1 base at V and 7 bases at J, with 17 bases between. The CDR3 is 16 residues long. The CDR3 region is CASSLLVMQGGQPQHF. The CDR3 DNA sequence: TGTGCCAGCAGTTTATTAGTGATGCAGGGCGGGCAGCCCCAGCATTTT.

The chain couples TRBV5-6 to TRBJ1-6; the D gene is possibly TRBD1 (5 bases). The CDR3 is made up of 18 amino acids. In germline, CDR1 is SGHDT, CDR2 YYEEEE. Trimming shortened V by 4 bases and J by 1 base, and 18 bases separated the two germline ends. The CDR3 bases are TGTGCCAGCAGCAAAGGACGGCTCAAGGGGTCCTATAATTCACCCCTCCACTTT. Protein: CASSKGRLKGSYNSPLHF.

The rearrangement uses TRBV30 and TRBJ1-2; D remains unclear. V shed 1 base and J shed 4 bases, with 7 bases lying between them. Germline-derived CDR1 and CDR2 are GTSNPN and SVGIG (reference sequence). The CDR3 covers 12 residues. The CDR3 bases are TGTGCCTGGAGTGGGGATATCTATGGCTACACCTTC. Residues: CAWSGDIYGYTF.

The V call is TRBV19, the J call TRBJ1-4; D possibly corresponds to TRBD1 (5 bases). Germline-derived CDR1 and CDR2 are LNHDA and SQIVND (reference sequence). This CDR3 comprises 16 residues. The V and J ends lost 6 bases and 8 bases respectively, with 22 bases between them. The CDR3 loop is CASSPPGVPRIEKLFF. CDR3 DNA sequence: TGTGCCAGTAGCCCCCCGGGGGTCCCGCGGATCGAAAAACTGTTTTTT. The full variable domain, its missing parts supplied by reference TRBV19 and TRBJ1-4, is DGGITQSPKYLFRKEGQNVTLSCEQNLNHDAMYWYRQDPGQGLRLIYYSQIVNDFQKGDIAEGYSVSREKKESFPLTVTSAQKNPTAFYLCASSPPGVPRIEKLFFGSGTQLSVL.

The CDR3 region is CASSLAQGDQETQYF. CDR3 DNA: TGCGCCAGCAGCTTAGCTCAGGGGGATCAAGAGACCCAGTACTTC. This chain uses TRBV5-1 with TRBJ2-5; TRBD1 matches at 7 bases. CDR1 is SGHRS, CDR2 YFSETQ, per germline. V trimming: 2 bases; J trimming: 2 bases; junction bases outside the gene matches: 6. The CDR3 is 15 amino acids.

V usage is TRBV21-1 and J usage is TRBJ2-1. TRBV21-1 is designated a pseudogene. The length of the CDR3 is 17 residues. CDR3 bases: TGTGCCAGCTCCCCGGCCGGGGCCCCCCACTCCTACAATGAGCAGTTCTTC. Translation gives CASSPAGAPHSYNEQFF.